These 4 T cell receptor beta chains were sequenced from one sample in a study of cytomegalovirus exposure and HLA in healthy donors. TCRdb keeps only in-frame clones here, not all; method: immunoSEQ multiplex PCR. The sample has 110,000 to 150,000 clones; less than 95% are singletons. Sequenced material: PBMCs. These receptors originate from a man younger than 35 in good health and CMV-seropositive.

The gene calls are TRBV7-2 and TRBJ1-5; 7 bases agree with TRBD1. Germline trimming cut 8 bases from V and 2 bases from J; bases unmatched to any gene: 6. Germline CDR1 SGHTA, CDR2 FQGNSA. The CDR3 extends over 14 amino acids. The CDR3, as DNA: TGTGCCAGCGGAAGGGGGCGCGGCAATCAGCCCCAGCATTTT. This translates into CASGRGRGNQPQHF.

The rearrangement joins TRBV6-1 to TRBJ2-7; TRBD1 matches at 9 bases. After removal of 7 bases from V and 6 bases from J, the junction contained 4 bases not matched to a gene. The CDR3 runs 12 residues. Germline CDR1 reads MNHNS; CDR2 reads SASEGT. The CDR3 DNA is TGTGCCAGCACCGGGACAGGGCTCGAGCAGTACTTC. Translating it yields CASTGTGLEQYF.

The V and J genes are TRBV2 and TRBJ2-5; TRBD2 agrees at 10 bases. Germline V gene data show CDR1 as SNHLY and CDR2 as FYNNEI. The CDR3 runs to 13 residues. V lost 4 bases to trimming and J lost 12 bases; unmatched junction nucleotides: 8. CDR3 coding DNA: TGTGCCAGCAGTGGCCTAGCGGGAGAGGGGGAGTACTTC. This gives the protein CASSGLAGEGEYF.

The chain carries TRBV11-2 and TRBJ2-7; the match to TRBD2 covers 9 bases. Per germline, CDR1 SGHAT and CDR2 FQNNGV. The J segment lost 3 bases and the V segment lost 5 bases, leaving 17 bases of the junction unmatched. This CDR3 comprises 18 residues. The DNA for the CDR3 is TGTGCCAGCAGCCACGGGACTAGCAACTATTTAGGCGGCTACGAGCAGTACTTC. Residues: CASSHGTSNYLGGYEQYF.